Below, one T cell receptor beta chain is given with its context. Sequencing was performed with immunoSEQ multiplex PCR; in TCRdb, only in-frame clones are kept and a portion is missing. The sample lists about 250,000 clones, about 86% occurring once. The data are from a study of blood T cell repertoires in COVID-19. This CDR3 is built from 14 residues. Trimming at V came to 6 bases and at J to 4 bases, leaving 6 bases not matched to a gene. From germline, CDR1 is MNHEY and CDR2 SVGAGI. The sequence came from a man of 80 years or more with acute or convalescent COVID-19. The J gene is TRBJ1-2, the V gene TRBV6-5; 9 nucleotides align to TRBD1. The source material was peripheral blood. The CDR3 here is CASSTGQGAYGYTF. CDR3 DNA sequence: TGTGCCAGCAGCACGGGACAGGGAGCCTATGGCTACACCTTC.